This TCR beta chain was obtained from a study of T-cell reconstitution after alpha-beta-depleted transplantation in children. The sample holds a few counts of this clonotype. Germline V gene sequence: CDR1 MNHEY, CDR2 SVGEGT. This CDR3 region has 15 residues. V gave up 4 bases and J gave up 2 bases, with 15 bases separating them. The library targeted TCRbeta and was prepared with unique molecular identifiers. TCRdb processed the PCR reads anew with MiXCR; each CDR3 protein has one entry. The sample consists of some 400,000 distinct CDR3 sequences, roughly 22% of them appearing once. The genes are TRBV6-2 or TRBV6-3 and TRBJ2-7; D possibly corresponds to TRBD2 (6 bases). The source was PBMCs from the stem cell graft donor, collected from the stem cell graft. This clonotype was obtained from a human donor who donated a stem cell graft to a child with acute myeloid leukemia. The CDR3 sequence: CASSFSTSGAYEQYF. In nucleotides, the CDR3 is TGTGCCAGCAGTTTCTCGACTAGTGGGGCCTACGAGCAGTACTTC.